This TCR beta chain was sequenced during a study of blood T cell repertoires in COVID-19. The wider study: The United States, Italy and Spain were the sources of the acute and convalescent COVID-19 samples. Sample material is recorded as cDNA or gDNA derived from T cells, B-cell-depleted T cells, or PBMCs.

Authors' data handling: Estimates of nucleated cell counts were drawn from the amplification of reference gene primers. Sequencing used immunoSEQ multiplex PCR; TCRdb keeps in-frame clones, though not all of them. Clone size and the V and J calls come from that table; the DNA yielded D and trimming. There are roughly 230,000 clones in the sample; 83% occur only once, and 5.5% lies in the top ten. The germline V gene has CDR1 SGHVS and CDR2 FNYEAQ. The CDR3 extends over 15 amino acids. The J segment lost 6 bases and the V segment lost 1 base, leaving 5 bases of the junction unmatched. The specimen sequenced was peripheral blood. The V gene is TRBV7-6, the J gene TRBJ2-3; TRBD2 agrees at 9 bases. The receptor was isolated from a human donor in a cohort sampled during active COVID-19. The CDR3 DNA follows: TGTGCCAGCAGCTTAGTCGGGCTAGCGGGGGATACGCAGTATTTT. Residues: CASSLVGLAGDTQYF.